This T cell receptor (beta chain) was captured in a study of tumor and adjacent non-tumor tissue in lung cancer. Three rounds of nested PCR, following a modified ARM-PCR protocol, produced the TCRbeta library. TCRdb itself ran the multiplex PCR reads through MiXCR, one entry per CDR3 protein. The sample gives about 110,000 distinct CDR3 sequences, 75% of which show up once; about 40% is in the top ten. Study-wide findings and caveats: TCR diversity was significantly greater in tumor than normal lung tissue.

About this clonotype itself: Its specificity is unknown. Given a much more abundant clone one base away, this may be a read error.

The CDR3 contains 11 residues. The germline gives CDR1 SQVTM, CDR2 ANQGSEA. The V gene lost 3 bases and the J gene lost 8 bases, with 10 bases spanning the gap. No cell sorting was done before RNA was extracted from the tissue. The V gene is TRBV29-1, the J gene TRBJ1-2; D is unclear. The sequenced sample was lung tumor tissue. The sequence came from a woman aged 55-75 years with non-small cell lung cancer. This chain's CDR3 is CSVEGLRGYTF. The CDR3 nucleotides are TGCAGCGTTGAGGGCCTCCGGGGCTACACCTTC.